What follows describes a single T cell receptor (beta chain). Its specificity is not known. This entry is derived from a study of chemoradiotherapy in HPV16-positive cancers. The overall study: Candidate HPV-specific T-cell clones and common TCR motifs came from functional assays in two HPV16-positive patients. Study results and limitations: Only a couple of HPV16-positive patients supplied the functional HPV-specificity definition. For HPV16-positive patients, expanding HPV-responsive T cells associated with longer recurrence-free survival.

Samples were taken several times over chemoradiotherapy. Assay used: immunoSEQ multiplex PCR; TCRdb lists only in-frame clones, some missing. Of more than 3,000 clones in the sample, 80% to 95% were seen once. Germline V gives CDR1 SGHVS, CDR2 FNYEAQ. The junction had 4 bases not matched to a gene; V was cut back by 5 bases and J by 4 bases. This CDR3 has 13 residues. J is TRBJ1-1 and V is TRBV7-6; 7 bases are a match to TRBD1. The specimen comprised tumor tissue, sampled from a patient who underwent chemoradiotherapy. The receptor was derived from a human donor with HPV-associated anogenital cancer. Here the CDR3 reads CASSRGQATEAFF. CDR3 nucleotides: TGTGCCAGCAGCCGTGGACAGGCCACTGAAGCTTTCTTT.